Following are 5 T cell receptor beta chains from one sample sequenced in a study of identical twins. TCRdb fed the 5' RACE reads into MiXCR, producing one record per CDR3 protein. The data hold about 480,000 distinct CDR3 sequences, with 12% to 15% observed a single time. Another study also made use of these data, one on yellow fever vaccine responses in identical twins.

Sequencing input: CD4+ T cells sorted from blood. These receptors were taken from a young woman in good health.

The gene calls are TRBV7-8 and TRBJ2-7, with 9 bases identical to TRBD1. The CDR3 loop spans 17 amino acids. V lost 3 bases to trimming and J lost 1 base; unmatched junction nucleotides: 10. The germline V gene has CDR1 SGHVS and CDR2 FQNEAQ. CDR3 loop: CASSFSGTGIQSYEQYF. CDR3 nucleotide sequence: TGTGCCAGCAGCTTCTCCGGGACAGGGATTCAATCCTACGAGCAGTACTTC.

This CDR3 reads CASSLDLADGETQYF. The DNA for the CDR3 is TGCGCCAGCAGTCTGGACCTGGCGGATGGTGAGACCCAGTACTTC. The chain employs TRBV5-1 and TRBJ2-5; D ambiguous. Germline V lookup: CDR1 SGHRS, CDR2 YFSETQ. The CDR3 length is 15 residues. With 5 bases removed from V and 5 bases from J, the gap between germline ends came to 19 bases.

This clonotype was seen only a few times. The chain joins TRBV9 to TRBJ1-2; D not certain. Germline lookup yields CDR1 SGDLS and CDR2 YYNGEE. Trimming left V 4 bases short and J 0 bases short, with 13 bases between. This CDR3 is 15 amino acids long. The CDR3 reads CASSLDREANYGYTF. The CDR3 nucleotides read TGTGCCAGCAGCCTGGATCGGGAAGCTAACTATGGCTACACCTTC.

This clonotype was seen a few times. This chain links TRBV29-1 with TRBJ2-5; D uncertain. Trimming stripped 4 bases from V and 4 bases from J, with 7 bases between. Germline V CDR1 and CDR2: SQVTM, ANQGSEA. The CDR3 totals 11 residues. The CDR3 DNA is TGCAGCGTTGTCCCAGGAGAGACCCAGTACTTC. This encodes CSVVPGETQYF.

The rearrangement uses TRBV9 and TRBJ2-3; TRBD2 matches at 7 bases. The CDR3 loop spans 18 amino acids. Losses at the gene ends were 0 bases for V and 0 bases for J; bases not matched to a gene: 10. Per germline, CDR1 SGDLS and CDR2 YYNGEE. The CDR3 nucleotides are TGTGCCAGCAGCGTAGGTCCTTGGGGGGGGAAAAGCACAGATACGCAGTATTTT. It yields the protein CASSVGPWGGKSTDTQYF.